The following is a T cell receptor (beta chain) sequence with its context. Its antigen has not been determined. One base away there is no much larger clone; base qualities are not given. For repertoire sequencing, TCR beta CDR3 regions were amplified from RNA transcripts. The first round was an RT-PCR using HTBI primers with the Qiagen OneStep RT-PCR kit, and this first round was followed by a second-round multiplex PCR, then size selection and purification. The libraries underwent paired-end sequencing with 100 bp reads on an Illumina HiSeq2000. Under the source paper's analysis protocol: SOAPnuke was used to process the reads, removing any read that contained adapters or uncalled bases, had a mean Phred below 15, or lacked an exact match to the constant primer or identifier. COPE v1.2.5 was used to merge high-quality paired reads. Each unique nucleotide sequence was treated as a clonotype, and MiTCR v1.1 was used to align the clonotypes to the IMGT TRB V, D and J references. The analysis was limited to V-J combinations with a frequency above 0.0001, which together covered 99% to 99.2% of the repertoires. For each V-J combination, a TCR clonal expansion and chaos score was defined as F50 clonal expansion divided by the chaos observed in the TCRdist matrix. Welch's t-statistics and random forest were used to reduce features to more than ten V-J combinations, which were fed into a naive Bayes classifier. The Morisita-Horn index was used to measure how similar the thyroid and blood repertoires were. The raw public reads went through TCRdb reprocessing: fastp at Q25, MiXCR clone calling, in-frame beta chains kept. Rows are unified per CDR3 protein, each entry keeping the most common DNA and genes. The V and J calls here are based on TCRdb, not the publication. This sample lists 900,000 to 1,200,000 distinct CDR3 sequences; 36% were detected once. The top ten clones comprise around 10% of the sample.

This entry comes from a study of Graves' ophthalmopathy and Graves' hyperthyroidism (dated by TCRdb to 2016 to 2018). At the level of the whole study: A patient counted as having stable hyperthyroidism if there was no progression to ophthalmopathy within 18 months of follow-up. To explore V-J signatures distinguishing ophthalmopathy from hyperthyroidism, a discovery set of 100 patients (around 44 ophthalmopathy, roughly 60 stable hyperthyroidism) was enrolled. An independent validation cohort comprised about 20 hyperthyroidism patients and some 16 patients who later progressed from hyperthyroidism to ophthalmopathy. The study used signatures of the TCR beta repertoire to tell Graves' ophthalmopathy apart from Graves' hyperthyroidism and to predict which patients would progress to ophthalmopathy. After sampling, hyperthyroidism patients received methimazole starting at 30 mg daily, and ophthalmopathy patients received high-dose intravenous methylprednisolone. In about six hyperthyroidism patients, T-cell repertoires of thyroid tissue and blood were compared. In total, over 130 blood samples were TCR-sequenced: around 42 ophthalmopathy, some 75 hyperthyroidism and some 17 hyperthyroidism-to-ophthalmopathy patients. General conclusions and limits of the study: In validation, the model predicted ophthalmopathy progression with 55% to 71% sensitivity and roughly 78% specificity; some 13 predicted patients were CT-confirmed with GO in a median of about 7.1 months. In cross-validation, the 13-signature model distinguished ophthalmopathy from stable hyperthyroidism with 87.88% sensitivity and around 83% specificity, while in the test set the corresponding values were roughly 80% and 75%. Among expanded thyroid clonotypes with frequency above 0.001, most also showed up in blood, which suggests that blood repertoires may reflect the thyroid immune response. No statistical method was used to set the sample size in advance, and the investigators knew which group each participant was assigned to.

Hyperthyroidism patients were newly diagnosed, were aged 18 to 65 years, and had a disease duration under 2 months. Patients with other autoimmune diseases, uncontrolled infections, pregnancy or lactation were excluded. Clinical symptoms, serum thyroxine, TRAb, thyroid ultrasound and orbital computed tomography were used for diagnosis. Total RNA was extracted with Trizol reagent and quality-checked on an Agilent 2100 Bioanalyzer. V and J are truncated by 6 bases and 2 bases respectively, leaving an intervening sequence of 11 bases. Its CDR3 holds 15 amino acids, cysteine through phenylalanine. Only the CDR3 portion is preserved as DNA: 45 bases, with reading frame beginning at the first base. CDR1 and CDR2 (LNHDA, SQIVND) derive from the germline V gene (reference sequence).

Specimen: peripheral blood or thyroid tissue (not recorded which). Recombination joined TRBV19 with TRBJ2-6; perhaps TRBD2 is the D gene, with 6 bases matching. The TCR sequence derives from an adult man with Graves' hyperthyroidism. Read as DNA, the sequence is TGTGCCAGTAGCCCGGGAGCGGCTGGGGCCAACGTCCTGACTTTC. This gives the protein CASSPGAAGANVLTF.